This TCR beta chain came from a study of identical twins. Whole-study findings and limits: Where beta out-of-frame sequences were concerned, excess twin sharing was weaker. Insertions were fewer in abundant cord blood beta clonotypes, whereas memory repertoires showed none of this pattern.

This clonotype was recorded at least ten times. No antigen is known for it. The V segment lost 3 bases and the J segment 2 bases; nucleotides outside the gene matches: 7. Germline assignment: CDR1 LGHNA and CDR2 YSLEER. This CDR3 comprises 19 residues. TCRdb reprocessed the 5' RACE reads with MiXCR, giving one entry per CDR3 protein. The data hold around 230,000 distinct CDR3 sequences, with over 5.5% observed a single time. Another study also made use of these data, one on T cells expressing NK-cell markers. Per that study: With an anti-gamma-delta TCR antibody, sorting in several experiments was kept to alpha-beta TCR T cells.

The chain has TRBV4-3 and TRBJ2-1; 16 positions match TRBD2. The sequence was collected from a woman younger than 35 in good health. Source material: CD8+ T cells sorted from blood. The CDR3 coding sequence is TGCGCCAGCAGCCAGACGGGACTAGCGGGAGGGAGGGCCTACAATGAGCAGTTCTTC. Encoded protein: CASSQTGLAGGRAYNEQFF.